This T cell receptor beta chain was identified during a study of cytotoxic CD8 clonotypes in ibrutinib-treated CLL. On the study more broadly: There were roughly 10 relapsed/refractory patients and more than 14 treatment-naive patients, and approximately 17 were IGHV unmutated. Study-level results: Clonality increased at ibrutinib response and stayed stable in sustained remission. At progression, however, it fell back toward baseline.

V was clipped by 7 bases and J by 5 bases, with 14 bases between them. The germline CDR1 and CDR2 sequences are SQVTM and ANQGSEA. The CDR3 length is 13 residues. Using immunoSEQ multiplex PCR, the repertoire was profiled, and TCRdb retains in-frame clones only, with some absent. This table holds about 60,000 clones, 50% to 70% found once. As for this clone: Antigen specificity is unknown.

J is TRBJ2-2 and V is TRBV29-1, with D perhaps assigned TRBD1 or TRBD2 (5 bases each). This receptor was obtained from a human donor with chronic lymphocytic leukemia. The source was PBMCs, collected at disease progression, from a patient treated with ibrutinib. CDR3 coding DNA: TGCAGCGCCGGGACCGGCGAGACCGGGGAGCTGTTTTTT. It is translated as CSAGTGETGELFF.